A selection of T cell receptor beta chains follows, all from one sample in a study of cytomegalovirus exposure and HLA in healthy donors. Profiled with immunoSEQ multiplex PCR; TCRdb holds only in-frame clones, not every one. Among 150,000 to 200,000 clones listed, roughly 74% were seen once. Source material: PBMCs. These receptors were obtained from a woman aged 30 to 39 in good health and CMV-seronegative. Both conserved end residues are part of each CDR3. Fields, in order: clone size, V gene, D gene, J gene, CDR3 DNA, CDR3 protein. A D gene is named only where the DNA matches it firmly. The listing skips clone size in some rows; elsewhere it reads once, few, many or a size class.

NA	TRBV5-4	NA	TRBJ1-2	TGTGCCAGCAACTTTGCCGGCCGGGGTTTATTGGGCTACACCTTC	CASNFAGRGLLGYTF
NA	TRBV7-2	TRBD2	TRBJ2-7	TGTGCCAGCAGCTTAGCTAGCGGGGAAGGGGAGCAGTACTTC	CASSLASGEGEQYF
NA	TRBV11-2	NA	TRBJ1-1	TGTGCCAGCAGCTATATGAACACTGAAGCTTTCTTT	CASSYMNTEAFF
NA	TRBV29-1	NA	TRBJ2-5	TGCAGCGGGGGGCCAGTAGTAGGAGAGACCCAGTACTTC	CSGGPVVGETQYF
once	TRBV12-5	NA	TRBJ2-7	TGTGCTAGTGGTCCGGACCAGGGATACGAGCAGTACTTC	CASGPDQGYEQYF
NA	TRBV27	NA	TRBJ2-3	TGTGCCAGCAGTTTATCCCTGGCTAGCCGGGAGTATTTT	CASSLSLASREYF
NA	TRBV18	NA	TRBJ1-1	TGTGCCAGCTCAGAATACACAGGGAATACAGGCACTGAAGCTTTCTTT	CASSEYTGNTGTEAFF
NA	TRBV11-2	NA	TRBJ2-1	TGTGCCAGCAGCTCCGGACAGCTATTGTACAATGAGCAGTTCTTC	CASSSGQLLYNEQFF
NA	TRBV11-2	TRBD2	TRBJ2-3	TGTGCCAGCAGCTTACATAGCGGGCATGGAGATACGCAGTATTTT	CASSLHSGHGDTQYF
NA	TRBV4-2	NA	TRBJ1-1	TGTGCCAGCAGCCGGACGGGAGGGGGGTTGAACACTGAAGCTTTCTTT	CASSRTGGGLNTEAFF
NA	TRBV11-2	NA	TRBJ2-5	TGTGCCAGCAGCCAGCGGGTGGCCCAAGAGACCCAGTACTTC	CASSQRVAQETQYF
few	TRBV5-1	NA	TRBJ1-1	TGCGCCAGTACAGGGACGGTGAACACTGAAGCTTTCTTT	CASTGTVNTEAFF
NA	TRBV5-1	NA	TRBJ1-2	TGCGCCTGCAGCTTAAGATATGAGAGCCCATATGGCTACACCTTC	CACSLRYESPYGYTF
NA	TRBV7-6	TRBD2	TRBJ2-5	TGTGCCAGCAGCCGAGAGTGGACTAGCGGGGGGGATCAAGAGACCCAGTACTTC	CASSREWTSGGDQETQYF
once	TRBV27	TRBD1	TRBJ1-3	TGTGCCAGCAGTAGGAGGGGGCCGGGAAACACCATATATTTT	CASSRRGPGNTIYF
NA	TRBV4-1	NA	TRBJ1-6	TGCGCCAGCAGCCAAGTACTTAATTCACCCCTCCACTTT	CASSQVLNSPLHF
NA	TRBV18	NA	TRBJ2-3	TGTGCCAGCTCACCAGACTCCTTCACAGATACGCAGTATTTT	CASSPDSFTDTQYF
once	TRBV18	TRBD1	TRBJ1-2	TGTGCCAGCTCCCCCGGGACAGGGGTGCCTAACTATGGCTACACCTTC	CASSPGTGVPNYGYTF
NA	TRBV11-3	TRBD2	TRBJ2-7	TGTGCCAGCAGCTTATTGGCGGGAGGGCTCTACGAGCAGTACTTC	CASSLLAGGLYEQYF
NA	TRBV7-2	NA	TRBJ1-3	TGTGCCAGCAGCTTAGGTCCTTTGAGCTCTGGAAACACCATATATTTT	CASSLGPLSSGNTIYF
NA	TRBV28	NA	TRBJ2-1	TGTGCCAGCAGTTTCTCAGATGAGCAGTTCTTC	CASSFSDEQFF
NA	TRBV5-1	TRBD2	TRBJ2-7	TGCGCCAGCAGCTTGTCTAGCGGGGGCCCCTACGAGCAGTACTTC	CASSLSSGGPYEQYF
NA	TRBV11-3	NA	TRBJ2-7	TGTGCCAGCAGCTTAGACAGCTCCTACGAGCAGTACTTC	CASSLDSSYEQYF
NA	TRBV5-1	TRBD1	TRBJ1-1	TGCGCCAGCAGCTTGGCGGGGACAGGGGTCGAGGAAGCTTTCTTT	CASSLAGTGVEEAFF
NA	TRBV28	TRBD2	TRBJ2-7	TGTGCCAGCAGTGAGACTAGCGGGAGGGCCGAGCAGTACTTC	CASSETSGRAEQYF
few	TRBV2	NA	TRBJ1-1	TGTGCCAGCAGTTATACAGTCTTCGGAGCTTTCTTT	CASSYTVFGAFF
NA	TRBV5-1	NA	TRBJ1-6	TGCGCCAGCAGCATCGGGAAAAGTAATTCACCCCTCCACTTT	CASSIGKSNSPLHF
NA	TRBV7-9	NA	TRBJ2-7	TGTGCCAGCAGCTTAAGGTCAGGAGGCGTCTACGAGCAGTACTTC	CASSLRSGGVYEQYF
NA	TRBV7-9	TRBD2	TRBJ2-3	TGTGCCAGCAGCTCCGGGACTAGCGCGACGTATTTT	CASSSGTSATYF
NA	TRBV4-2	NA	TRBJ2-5	TGTGCCAGCAGCCCCGAGCAGGGGGAGACCCAGTACTTC	CASSPEQGETQYF
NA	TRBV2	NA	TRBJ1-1	TGTGCCAGCCAGACCCCGGGGTCTGAAGCTTTCTTT	CASQTPGSEAFF
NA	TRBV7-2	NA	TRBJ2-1	TGTGCCAGCAGCCAGGGACTGAACAACAATGAGCAGTTCTTC	CASSQGLNNNEQFF
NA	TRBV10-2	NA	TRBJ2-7	TGCGCCAGCAGTGTAGGGGACGAGCAGTACTTC	CASSVGDEQYF
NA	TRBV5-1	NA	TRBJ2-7	TGCGCCAGCAGGACGGACAGTTCCACAGTCTACGAGCAGTACTTC	CASRTDSSTVYEQYF
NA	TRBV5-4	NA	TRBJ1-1	TGTGCCAGCAGCTCGCCTTGGGGGGACACTGAAGCTTTCTTT	CASSSPWGDTEAFF
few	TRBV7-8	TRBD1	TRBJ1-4	TGTGCCAGCAGCGAGGGACAGGGGGCGTTCAGAAATGAAAAACTGTTTTTT	CASSEGQGAFRNEKLFF
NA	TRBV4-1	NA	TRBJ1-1	TGCGCCAGCAGCCCCCAGGGGATGTACACTGAAGCTTTCTTT	CASSPQGMYTEAFF
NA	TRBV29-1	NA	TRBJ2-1	TGCAGCCCCCTCCTGACAGACCACAATGAGCAGTTCTTC	CSPLLTDHNEQFF
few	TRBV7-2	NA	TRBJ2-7	TGTGCCAGCAGCTCGGGACGGGGGTACGAGCAGTACTTC	CASSSGRGYEQYF
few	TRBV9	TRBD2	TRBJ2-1	TGTGCCAGCAGCGTGGGGACTAGCGGAAGCTCCTACAATGAGCAGTTCTTC	CASSVGTSGSSYNEQFF
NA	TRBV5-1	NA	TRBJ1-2	TGCGCCAGCAGCCACGGCGGTTGGGGCTACACCTTC	CASSHGGWGYTF
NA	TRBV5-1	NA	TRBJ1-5	TGCGCCAGCAGCTTCTGGGTGACATTGGGCAATCAGCCCCAGCATTTT	CASSFWVTLGNQPQHF
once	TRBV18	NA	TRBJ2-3	TGTGCCAGCTCACCGAACAGACGCGGCACAGATACGCAGTATTTT	CASSPNRRGTDTQYF
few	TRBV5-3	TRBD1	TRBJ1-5	TGTGCCAGAAGCAAACAGGGGAATAGCAATCAGCCCCAGCATTTT	CARSKQGNSNQPQHF
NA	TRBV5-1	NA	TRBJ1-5	TGCGCCAGCAGGGTAGACACCTATAGCAATCAGCCCCAGCATTTT	CASRVDTYSNQPQHF
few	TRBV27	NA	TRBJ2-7	TGTGCCAGCAGTTTATCAGCCTCTTCCTACGAGCAGTACTTC	CASSLSASSYEQYF
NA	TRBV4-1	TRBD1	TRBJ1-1	TGCGCCAGCAGCCTAGGACAGGGAGCTGAAGCTTTCTTT	CASSLGQGAEAFF
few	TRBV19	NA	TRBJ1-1	TGTGCCAGTAGCCCGGGACACCTGAACACTGAAGCTTTCTTT	CASSPGHLNTEAFF
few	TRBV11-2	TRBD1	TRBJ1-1	TGTGCCAGCAGCTTAGGACAGGGGAACACTGAAGCTTTCTTT	CASSLGQGNTEAFF
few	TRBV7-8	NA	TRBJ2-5	TGTGCCAGCAGCTTACGCGTGACAGGCAACCAAGAGACCCAGTACTTC	CASSLRVTGNQETQYF
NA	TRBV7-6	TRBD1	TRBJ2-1	TGTGCCAGCAGCTTAAGCCCTTACAGGGGAAACTCCTACAATGAGCAGTTCTTC	CASSLSPYRGNSYNEQFF
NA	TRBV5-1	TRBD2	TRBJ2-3	TGCGCCAGCAGCTTGGGCGGGGGTAGCACAGATACGCAGTATTTT	CASSLGGGSTDTQYF
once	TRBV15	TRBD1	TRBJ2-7	TGTGCCACCAGCACCACCGGACAGGGGAACTACTACGAGCAGTACTTC	CATSTTGQGNYYEQYF
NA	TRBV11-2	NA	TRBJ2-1	TGTGCCAGCAGCTGGGCGGGCACCCACAATGAGCAGTTCTTC	CASSWAGTHNEQFF
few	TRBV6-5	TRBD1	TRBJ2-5	TGTGCCAGCAGTTACCGGGACAGGAGAGAGACCCAGTACTTC	CASSYRDRRETQYF
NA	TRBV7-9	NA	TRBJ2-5	TGTGCCAGCAGTCACACCGTTGCTAGTGAAAGGGGGTCCCAGTACTTC	CASSHTVASERGSQYF
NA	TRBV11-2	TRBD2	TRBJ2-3	TGTGCCAGCAGCTTATCTAGCGGGAGGGTAGATACGCAGTATTTT	CASSLSSGRVDTQYF